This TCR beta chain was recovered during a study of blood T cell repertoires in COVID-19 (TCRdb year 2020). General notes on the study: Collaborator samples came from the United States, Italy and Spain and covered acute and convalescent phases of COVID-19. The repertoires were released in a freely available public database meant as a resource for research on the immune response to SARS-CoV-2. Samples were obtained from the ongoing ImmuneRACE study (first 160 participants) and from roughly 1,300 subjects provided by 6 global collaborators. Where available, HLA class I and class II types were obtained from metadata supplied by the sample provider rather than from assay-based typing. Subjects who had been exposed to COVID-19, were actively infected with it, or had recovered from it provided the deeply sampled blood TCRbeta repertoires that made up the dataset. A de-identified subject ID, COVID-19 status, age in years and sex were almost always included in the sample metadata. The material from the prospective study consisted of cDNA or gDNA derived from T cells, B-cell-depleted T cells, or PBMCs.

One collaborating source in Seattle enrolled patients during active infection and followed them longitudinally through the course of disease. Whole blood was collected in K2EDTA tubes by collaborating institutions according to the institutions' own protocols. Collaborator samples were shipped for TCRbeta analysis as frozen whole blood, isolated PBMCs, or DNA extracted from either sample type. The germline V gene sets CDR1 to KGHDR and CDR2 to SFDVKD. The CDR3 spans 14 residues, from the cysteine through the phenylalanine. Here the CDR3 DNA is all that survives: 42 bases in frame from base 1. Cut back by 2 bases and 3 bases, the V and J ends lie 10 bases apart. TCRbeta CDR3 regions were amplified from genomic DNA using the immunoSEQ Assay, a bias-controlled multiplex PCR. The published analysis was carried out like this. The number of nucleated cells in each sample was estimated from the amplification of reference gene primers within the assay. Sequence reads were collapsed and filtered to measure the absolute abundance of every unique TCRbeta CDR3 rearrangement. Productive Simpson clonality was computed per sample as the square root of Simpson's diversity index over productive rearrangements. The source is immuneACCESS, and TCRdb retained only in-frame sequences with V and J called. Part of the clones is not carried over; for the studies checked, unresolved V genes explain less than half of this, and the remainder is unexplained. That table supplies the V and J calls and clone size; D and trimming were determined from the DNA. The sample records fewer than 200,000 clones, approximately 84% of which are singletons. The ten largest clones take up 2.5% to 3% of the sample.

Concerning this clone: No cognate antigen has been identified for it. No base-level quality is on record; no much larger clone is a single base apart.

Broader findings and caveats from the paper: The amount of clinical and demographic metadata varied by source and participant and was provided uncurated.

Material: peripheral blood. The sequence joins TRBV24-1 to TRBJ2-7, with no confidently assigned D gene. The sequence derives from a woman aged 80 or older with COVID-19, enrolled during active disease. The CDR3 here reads CATSDSSSVYEQYF. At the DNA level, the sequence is TGTGCCACCAGTGATTCATCAAGCGTCTACGAGCAGTACTTC.